This TCR beta chain was captured in a study of CXCR3-negative and CXCR3-positive naive CD8 T cells. General study findings and limits: Diversity in memory CD8+ cells fell much lower than the comparably high levels seen in both naive subsets. Similar TRBV-TRBJ usage was seen in naive cells (both CXCR3-negative and CXCR3-positive), but memory cells differed.

CDR3 size: 15 residues. In germline, CDR1 is SGHTA, CDR2 FQGTGA. Libraries were UMI-labeled 5' RACE TRB cDNA. Using the 5' RACE reads, TCRdb records one entry per CDR3 protein without DNA. This repertoire includes more than 65,000 distinct CDR3 sequences. A word on this clonotype: Its antigen is still unknown.

V usage is TRBV7-3 and J usage is TRBJ2-7; the TCRdb call, TRBD1, lacks DNA for checking. The source of this sequence is a human donor in good health. Some clones in this sample may be carry-over from other donors' samples. Sample: naive CXCR3- CD8+ T cells from blood. The subset here: CD45RO-CCR7+CD27+CD95- naive CD8+ T cells lacking CXCR3 (TNR3-). The CDR3 region is CASSLTGQGYYEQYF.